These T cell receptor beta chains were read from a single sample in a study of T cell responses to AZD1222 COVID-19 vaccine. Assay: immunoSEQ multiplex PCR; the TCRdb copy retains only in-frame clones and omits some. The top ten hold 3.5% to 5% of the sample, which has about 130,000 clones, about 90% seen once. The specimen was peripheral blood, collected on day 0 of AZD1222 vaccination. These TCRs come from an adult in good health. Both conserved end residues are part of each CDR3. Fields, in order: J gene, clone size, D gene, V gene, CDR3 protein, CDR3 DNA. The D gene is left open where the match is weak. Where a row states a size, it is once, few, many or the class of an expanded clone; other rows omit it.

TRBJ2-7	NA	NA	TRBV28	CVTPVAYEQYF	TGTGTAACACCCGTGGCCTACGAGCAGTACTTC
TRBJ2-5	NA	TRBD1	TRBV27	CASSIRGTGVAETQYF	TGTGCCAGCAGTATACGAGGGACAGGGGTCGCAGAGACCCAGTACTTC
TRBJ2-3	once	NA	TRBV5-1	CASSEGDTQYF	TGCGCCAGCAGTGAGGGGGATACGCAGTATTTT
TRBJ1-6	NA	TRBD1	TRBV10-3	CAIRTGEGGWSPLHF	TGTGCCATCAGGACAGGTGAAGGGGGCTGGTCACCCCTCCACTTT
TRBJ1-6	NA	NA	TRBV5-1	CASSLENSLRPSPLHF	TGCGCCAGCAGCTTGGAAAACAGCCTACGTCCGTCACCCCTCCACTTT
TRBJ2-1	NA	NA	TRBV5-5	CASSLLDSINEQFF	TGTGCCAGCAGCTTGCTGGACTCCATCAATGAGCAGTTCTTC
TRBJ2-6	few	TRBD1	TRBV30	CAWKGTAYVLTF	TGTGCCTGGAAAGGGACAGCCTATGTCCTGACTTTC
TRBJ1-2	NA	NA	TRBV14	CASSQGTDYGYTF	TGTGCCAGCAGCCAAGGGACGGACTATGGCTACACCTTC
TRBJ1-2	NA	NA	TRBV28	CASSPGAGHYGYTF	TGTGCCAGCAGTCCAGGGGCGGGACATTATGGCTACACCTTC
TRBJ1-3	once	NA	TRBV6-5	CASGRSGNTIYF	TGTGCCTCGGGGAGGTCTGGAAACACCATATATTTT
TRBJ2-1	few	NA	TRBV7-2	CASSLVTGNEQFF	TGTGCCAGCAGCTTAGTAACGGGCAATGAGCAGTTCTTC
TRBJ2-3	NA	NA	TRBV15	CATSRDLGVGLGTDTQYF	TGTGCCACCAGCAGAGATTTGGGAGTGGGCTTGGGCACAGATACGCAGTATTTT
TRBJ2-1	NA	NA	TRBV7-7	CASSSGSRDEQFF	TGTGCTAGCAGCTCCGGGAGTCGGGATGAGCAGTTCTTC
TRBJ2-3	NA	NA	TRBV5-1	CASSFSVGTDTQYF	TGCGCCAGCAGCTTTAGCGTGGGCACAGATACGCAGTATTTT
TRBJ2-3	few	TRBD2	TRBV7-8	CASSLTSGGADTQYF	TGTGCCAGCAGCTTAACTAGCGGGGGGGCAGATACGCAGTATTTT
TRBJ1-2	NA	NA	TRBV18	CASSPSSQGRPHGYTF	TGTGCCAGCTCACCATCGTCGCAGGGGCGCCCCCATGGCTACACCTTC
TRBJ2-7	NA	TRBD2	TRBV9	CASSVSGASSYEQYF	TGTGCCAGCAGCGTAAGCGGGGCCAGCTCCTACGAGCAGTACTTC
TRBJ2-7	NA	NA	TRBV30	CAWARGSLGEQYF	TGTGCCTGGGCCCGGGGCTCTTTAGGGGAGCAGTACTTC
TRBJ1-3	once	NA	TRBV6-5	CATSDSFSGNTIYF	TGTGCCACATCGGACAGTTTCTCTGGAAACACCATATATTTT
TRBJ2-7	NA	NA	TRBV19	CASSIKGIPYEQYF	TGTGCCAGTAGTATAAAGGGGATTCCCTACGAGCAGTACTTC
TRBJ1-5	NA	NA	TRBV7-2	CASSFGGVSNQPQHF	TGTGCCAGCAGCTTTGGGGGGGTTAGCAATCAGCCCCAGCATTTT
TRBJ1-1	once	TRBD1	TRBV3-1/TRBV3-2	CASSQEGTGGFAFF	TGTGCCAGCAGCCAAGAGGGGACAGGGGGCTTTGCTTTCTTT
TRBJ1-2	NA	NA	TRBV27	CASSLLADYGYTF	TGTGCCAGCAGTTTATTGGCAGATTATGGCTACACCTTC
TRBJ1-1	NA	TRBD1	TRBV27	CASSSKVGQHPSGNTEAFF	TGTGCCAGCAGTTCTAAGGTGGGACAGCACCCCTCTGGAAACACTGAAGCTTTCTTT
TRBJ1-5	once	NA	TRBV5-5	CASSPLAGIKGPQHF	TGTGCCAGCAGCCCTTTGGCCGGTATCAAGGGGCCCCAGCATTTT
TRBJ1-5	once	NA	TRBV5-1	CASSLAGVQPQHF	TGCGCCAGCAGCTTGGCCGGAGTGCAGCCCCAGCATTTT
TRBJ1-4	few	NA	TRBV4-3	CASSQGEHFNEKLFF	TGCGCCAGCAGCCAAGGTGAACACTTTAATGAAAAACTGTTTTTT
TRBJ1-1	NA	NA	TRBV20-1	CSAPGDTEAFF	TGCAGTGCTCCGGGGGACACTGAAGCTTTCTTT
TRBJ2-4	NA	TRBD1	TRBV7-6	CASSADRGNIQYF	TGTGCCAGCAGCGCCGACAGGGGGAACATTCAGTACTTC
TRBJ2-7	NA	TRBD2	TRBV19	CASSVLAGAYEQYF	TGTGCCAGTAGTGTACTAGCGGGAGCGTACGAGCAGTACTTC
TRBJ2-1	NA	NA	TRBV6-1	CASSLHGLVNEQFF	TGTGCCAGCAGCTTACACGGCCTCGTCAATGAGCAGTTCTTC
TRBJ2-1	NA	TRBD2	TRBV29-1	CSVDPWAGGPREQFF	TGCAGCGTTGATCCTTGGGCGGGAGGGCCTCGTGAGCAGTTCTTC
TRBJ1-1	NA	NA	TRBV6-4	CASSERPGDGAEAFF	TGTGCCAGCAGTGAGCGGCCAGGGGACGGCGCTGAAGCTTTCTTT
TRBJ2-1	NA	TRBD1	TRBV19	CASSPQGQGYNEQFF	TGTGCCAGTAGCCCCCAGGGACAGGGCTACAATGAGCAGTTCTTC
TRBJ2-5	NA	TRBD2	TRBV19	CATSGGETQYF	TGTGCCACTAGCGGGGGAGAGACCCAGTACTTC
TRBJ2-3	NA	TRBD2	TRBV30	CAWKRPGLAGGYRDTQYF	TGTGCCTGGAAACGACCGGGACTAGCGGGAGGATATCGAGATACGCAGTATTTT